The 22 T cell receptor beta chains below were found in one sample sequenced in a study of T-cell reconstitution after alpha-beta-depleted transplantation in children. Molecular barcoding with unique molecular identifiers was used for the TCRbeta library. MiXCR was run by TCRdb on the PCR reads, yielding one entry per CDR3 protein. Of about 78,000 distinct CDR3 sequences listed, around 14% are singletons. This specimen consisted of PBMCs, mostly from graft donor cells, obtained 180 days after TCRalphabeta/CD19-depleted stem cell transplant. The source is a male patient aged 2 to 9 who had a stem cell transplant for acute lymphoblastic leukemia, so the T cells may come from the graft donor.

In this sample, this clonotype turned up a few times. The CDR3 protein is CASSVYLMGGADNGYTF. CDR3 DNA sequence: TGTGCCAGCAGCGTATACCTTATGGGGGGCGCAGATAATGGCTACACCTTC. V usage is TRBV9 and J usage is TRBJ1-2, with D possibly being TRBD1 (6 bases). This CDR3 region has 17 residues. Per germline, CDR1 SGDLS and CDR2 YYNGEE. The ends were cut back, 1 base at V and 6 bases at J, with 22 bases in the middle.

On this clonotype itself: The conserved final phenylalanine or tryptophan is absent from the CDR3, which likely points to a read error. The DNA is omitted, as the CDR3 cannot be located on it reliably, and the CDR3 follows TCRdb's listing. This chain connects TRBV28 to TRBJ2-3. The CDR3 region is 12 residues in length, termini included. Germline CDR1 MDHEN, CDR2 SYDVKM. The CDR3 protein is CASSAGGRPILI.

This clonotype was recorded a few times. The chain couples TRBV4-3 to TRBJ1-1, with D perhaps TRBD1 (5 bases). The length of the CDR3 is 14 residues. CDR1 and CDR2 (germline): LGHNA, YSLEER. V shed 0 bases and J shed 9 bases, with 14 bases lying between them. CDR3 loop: CASSQDRGPGKAFF. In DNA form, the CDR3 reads TGCGCCAGCAGCCAAGACCGGGGCCCAGGGAAAGCTTTCTTT.

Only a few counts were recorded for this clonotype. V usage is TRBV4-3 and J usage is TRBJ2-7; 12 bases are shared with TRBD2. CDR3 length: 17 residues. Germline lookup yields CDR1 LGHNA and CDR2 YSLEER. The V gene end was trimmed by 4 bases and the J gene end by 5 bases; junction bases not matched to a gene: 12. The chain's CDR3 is CASSLWGLAGGQNEQYF. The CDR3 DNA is TGCGCCAGCAGCCTTTGGGGCCTAGCGGGGGGGCAGAACGAGCAGTACTTC.

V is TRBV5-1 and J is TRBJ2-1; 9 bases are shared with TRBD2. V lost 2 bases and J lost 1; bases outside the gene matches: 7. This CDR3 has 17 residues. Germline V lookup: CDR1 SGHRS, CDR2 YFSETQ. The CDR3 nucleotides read TGCGCCAGCAGCTTCCCCAGTAGCGGGAGTTCCTACAATGAGCAGTTCTTC. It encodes CASSFPSSGSSYNEQFF.

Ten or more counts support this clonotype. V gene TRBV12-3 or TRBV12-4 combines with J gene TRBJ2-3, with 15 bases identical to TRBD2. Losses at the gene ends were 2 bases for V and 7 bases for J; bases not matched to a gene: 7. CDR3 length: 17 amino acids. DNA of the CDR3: TGTGCCAGCAGTTTATCCTGGACTAGCGGGGGGGGATATACGCAGTATTTT. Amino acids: CASSLSWTSGGGYTQYF.

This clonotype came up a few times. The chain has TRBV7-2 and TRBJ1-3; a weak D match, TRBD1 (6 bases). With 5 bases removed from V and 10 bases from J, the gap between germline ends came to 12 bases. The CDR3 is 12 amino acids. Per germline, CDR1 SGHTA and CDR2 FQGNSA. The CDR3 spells CASSINRATIYF. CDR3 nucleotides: TGTGCCAGCAGCATTAACAGGGCGACCATATATTTT.

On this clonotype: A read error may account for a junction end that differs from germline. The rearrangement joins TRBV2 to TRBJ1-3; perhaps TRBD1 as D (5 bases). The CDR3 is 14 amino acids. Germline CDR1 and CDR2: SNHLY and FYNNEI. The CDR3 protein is CASPGRLHGKTIYF. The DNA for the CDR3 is TGTGCCAGCCCGGGACGCCTCCACGGAAAGACCATATATTTT. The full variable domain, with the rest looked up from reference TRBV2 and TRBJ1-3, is EPEVTQTPSHQVTQMGQEVILRCVPISNHLYFYWYRQILGQKVEFLVSFYNNEISEKSEIFDDQFSVERPDGSNFTLKIRSTKLEDSAMYFCASPGRLHGKTIYFGEGSWLTVV.

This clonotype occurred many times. The CDR3 DNA reads TGTGCCAGCAGCAAAACAGGCCCCTACGAGCAGTACTTC. Its translation is CASSKTGPYEQYF. This chain connects TRBV6-1 to TRBJ2-7, with TRBD1 as a possible D gene (5 bases). V was cut by 6 bases and J by 2 bases, with 11 bases left in between. This CDR3 has 13 amino acids. Looked up from germline, CDR1 is MNHNS and CDR2 is SASEGT.

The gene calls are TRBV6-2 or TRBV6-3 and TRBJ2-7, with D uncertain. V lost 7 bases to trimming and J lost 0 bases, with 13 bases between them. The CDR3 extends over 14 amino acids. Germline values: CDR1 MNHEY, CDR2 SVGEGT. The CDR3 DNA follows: TGTGCCAGCAATCGGATTTCCTTCTCCTACGAGCAGTACTTC. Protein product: CASNRISFSYEQYF.

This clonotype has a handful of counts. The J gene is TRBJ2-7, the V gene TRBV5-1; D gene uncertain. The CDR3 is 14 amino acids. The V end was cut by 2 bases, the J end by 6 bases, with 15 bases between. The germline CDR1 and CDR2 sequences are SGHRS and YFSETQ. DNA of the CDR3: TGCGCCAGCAGCTTCTCCTGGAAGGAAGGCGAGCAGTACTTC. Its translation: CASSFSWKEGEQYF.

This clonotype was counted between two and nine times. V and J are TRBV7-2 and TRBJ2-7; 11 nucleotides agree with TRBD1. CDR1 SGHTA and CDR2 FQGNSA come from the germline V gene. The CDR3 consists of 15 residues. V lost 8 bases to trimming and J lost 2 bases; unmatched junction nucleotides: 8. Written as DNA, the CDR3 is TGTGCCAGCGAGGACAGGGGGCTTTTGACCTACGAGCAGTACTTC. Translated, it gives CASEDRGLLTYEQYF.

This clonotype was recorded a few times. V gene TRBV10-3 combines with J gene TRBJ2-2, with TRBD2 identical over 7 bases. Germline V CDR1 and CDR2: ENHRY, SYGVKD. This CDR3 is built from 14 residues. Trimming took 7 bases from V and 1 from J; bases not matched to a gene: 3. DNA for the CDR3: TGTGCCATCAATCCGGGGGGGAACACCGGGGAGCTGTTTTTT. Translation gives CAINPGGNTGELFF.

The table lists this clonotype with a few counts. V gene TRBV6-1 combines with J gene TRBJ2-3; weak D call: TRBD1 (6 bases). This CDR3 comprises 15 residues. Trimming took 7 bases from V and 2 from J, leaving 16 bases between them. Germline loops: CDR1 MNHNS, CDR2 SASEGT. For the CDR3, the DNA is TGTGCCAGCATCCGGACAGTTCTTTTCACAGATACGCAGTATTTT. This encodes CASIRTVLFTDTQYF.

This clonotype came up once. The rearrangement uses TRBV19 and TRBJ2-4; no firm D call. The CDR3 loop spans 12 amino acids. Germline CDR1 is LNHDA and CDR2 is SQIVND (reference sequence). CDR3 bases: TGTGCTTCTGGGTGGGACAAAAACATTCAGTACTTC. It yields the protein CASGWDKNIQYF.

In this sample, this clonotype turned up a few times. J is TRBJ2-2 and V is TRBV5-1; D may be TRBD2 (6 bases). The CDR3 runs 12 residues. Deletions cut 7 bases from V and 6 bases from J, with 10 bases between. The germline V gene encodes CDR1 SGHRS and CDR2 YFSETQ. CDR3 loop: CASRSSAGELFF. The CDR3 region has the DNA TGCGCCAGCCGCTCTAGCGCCGGGGAGCTGTTTTTT. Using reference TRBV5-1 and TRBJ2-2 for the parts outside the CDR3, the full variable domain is KAGVTQTPRYLIKTRGQQVTLSCSPISGHRSVSWYQQTPGQGLQFLFEYFSETQRNKGNFPGRFSGRQFSNSRSEMNVSTLELGDSALYLCASRSSAGELFFGEGSRLTVL.

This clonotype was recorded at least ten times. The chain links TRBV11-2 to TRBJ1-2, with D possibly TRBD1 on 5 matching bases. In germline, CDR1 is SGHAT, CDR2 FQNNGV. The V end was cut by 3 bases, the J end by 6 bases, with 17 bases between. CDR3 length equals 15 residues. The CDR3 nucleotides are TGTGCCAGCAGCTTCGGATCGAGGGGTGGGCATGGCTACACCTTC. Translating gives CASSFGSRGGHGYTF.

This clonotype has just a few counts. CDR3 nucleotides: TGTGCCAGCAGTTACCCCTACAATGAGCAGTTCTTC. Protein product: CASSYPYNEQFF. The rearrangement uses TRBV6-2 or TRBV6-3 and TRBJ2-1; D is unresolved. Per the germline V gene, CDR1 is MNHEY and CDR2 is SVGEGT. V was shortened by 2 bases and J by 2 bases, with 1 base between the two germline ends. The CDR3 is 12 residues long.

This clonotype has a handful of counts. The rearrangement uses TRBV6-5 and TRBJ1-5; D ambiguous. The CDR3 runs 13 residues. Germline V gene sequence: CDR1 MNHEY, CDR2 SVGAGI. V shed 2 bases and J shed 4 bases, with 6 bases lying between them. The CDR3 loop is CASSYKGNQPQHF. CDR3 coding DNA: TGTGCCAGCAGTTACAAGGGTAATCAGCCCCAGCATTTT.

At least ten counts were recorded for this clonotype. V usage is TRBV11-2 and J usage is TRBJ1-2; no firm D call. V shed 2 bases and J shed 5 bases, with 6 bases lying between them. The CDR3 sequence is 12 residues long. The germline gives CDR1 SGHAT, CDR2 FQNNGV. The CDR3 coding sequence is TGTGCCAGCAGCTTAACGGCGTATGGCTACACCTTC. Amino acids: CASSLTAYGYTF.

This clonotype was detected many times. The CDR3 region has the DNA TGTGCCAGCAGTTCGCTTAGGACGGGCCTTAGCACAGATACGCAGTATTTT. Translated: CASSSLRTGLSTDTQYF. The chain couples TRBV27 to TRBJ2-3; D unclear. With 4 bases removed from V and 0 bases from J, the gap between germline ends came to 17 bases. Germline loops: CDR1 MNHEY, CDR2 SMNVEV (reference sequence). The CDR3 runs 17 residues.

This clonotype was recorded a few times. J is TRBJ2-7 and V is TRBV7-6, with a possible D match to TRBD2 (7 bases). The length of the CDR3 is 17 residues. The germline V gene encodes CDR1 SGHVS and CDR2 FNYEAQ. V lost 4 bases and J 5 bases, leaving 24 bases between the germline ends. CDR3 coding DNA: TGTGCCAGCAGCTCCCTGGGCCGGGGGGCTGAGTCCCACGAGCAGTACTTC. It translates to CASSSLGRGAESHEQYF. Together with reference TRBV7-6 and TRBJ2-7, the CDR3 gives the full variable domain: GAGVSQSPRYKVTKRGQDVALRCDPISGHVSLYWYRQALGQGPEFLTYFNYEAQQDKSGLPNDRFSAERPEGSISTLTIQRTEQRDSAMYRCASSSLGRGAESHEQYFGPGTRLTVT.